The 9 T cell receptor beta chains given below trace back to one sample, sequenced in a study of tumor-infiltrating lymphocytes in primary liver carcinoma (dated by TCRdb to the late 2010s). Without any cell sorting, total RNA and DNA were co-extracted from roughly 20-30 mg of bulk tissue using the AllPrep DNA/RNA mini kit. Instrument used: Illumina HiSeq 2500. TCRbeta-specific cDNA was reverse-transcribed from approximately 0.5 ug total RNA using a constant-region primer and ProtoScript II reverse transcriptase. TCRbeta libraries were built with three nested multiplex PCR rounds, a slightly modified ARM-PCR procedure. Each of the first two PCR rounds ran for about 9 cycles and used multiplex TRBV1-TRBV30 forward primers together with a Cbeta reverse primer. TCRdb passed the public sequencing reads through fastp at Q25 and MiXCR, retaining productive beta sequences. All rows with the same CDR3 protein become a single entry with the most common DNA and genes. In this sample the table shows about 35,000 distinct CDR3 sequences, 70% to 80% of which occur a single time. 16% of the sample is in the top ten clones.

The specimen sequenced was liver tumor tissue from sampling region 4. The cell subset or site label here, explained by the study, means: tumor region T4, right-lateral pole. The receptors were sampled from a man in his forties with primary liver carcinoma and hepatitis B virus infection.

The CDR3 region is CASRLEPSGSTFF. The CDR3 DNA reads as TGCGCCAGCAGGCTGGAACCGTCGGGTTCGACTTTCTTT. This chain connects TRBV5-1 to TRBJ1-1; D ambiguous. The CDR3 sequence is 13 residues long. V dropped 5 bases and J dropped 12 bases, with 20 bases sitting between them. Germline V CDR1 and CDR2: SGHRS, YFSETQ.

As concerns this clonotype: A much larger clone is a single base away; this may be a read error. In DNA, the CDR3 is TGTGCCAGCTCACCCCCCAGCCGGGGAAGTAATTCACCCCCCCACTTT. It codes for CASSPPSRGSNSPPHF. This chain connects TRBV18 to TRBJ1-6; no reliable D call. Looked up from germline, CDR1 is KGHSH and CDR2 is LQKENI. The CDR3 is made up of 16 amino acids.

This clonotype came up a few times. The CDR3 carries no conserved terminal phenylalanine or tryptophan, so it likely arises from a read error. The chain links TRBV7-8 to TRBJ1-5, with no clear D. Germline assignment: CDR1 SGHVS and CDR2 FQNEAQ. Trimming pared 5 bases from V and 6 bases from J, leaving 26 bases between. The CDR3 contains 18 residues. In DNA form, the CDR3 reads TGTGCCAGCAGCCCAAGAATAACCCAACCCGATGGCAGTCAGCCCCAGCATCTC. Encoded protein: CASSPRITQPDGSQPQHL.

On this clonotype itself: A read error may account for a junction end that differs from germline. The V gene is TRBV7-9, the J gene TRBJ1-1, with D unresolved. The CDR3 sequence is 13 residues long. Per the germline V gene, CDR1 is SEHNR and CDR2 is FQNEAQ (reference sequence). The DNA of the CDR3 is TGTGCCAGCAGCTTATCCGCGAACATTGAAGATTTCTTT. Amino acid sequence: CASSLSANIEDFF.

About this clonotype itself: At one end the junction does not follow the germline gene, possibly because of a read error. The chain is built from TRBV6-1 and TRBJ1-5; D is ambiguous. Per germline, CDR1 MNHNS and CDR2 SASEGT. The CDR3 totals 17 residues. For the CDR3, the DNA is TGTGCCAGCAGTGACAAAGAGTCGTCAAATACAAATCAGCCTCAGCATTTT. Its protein product is CASSDKESSNTNQPQHF.

There are many counts of this clonotype. This likely comes from a read error, as the CDR3 has no conserved phenylalanine or tryptophan at its end. The chain recombines TRBV5-1 with TRBJ1-2; 7 bases agree with TRBD1. V trimming: 4 bases; J trimming: 2 bases; junction bases outside the gene matches: 20. CDR3 size: 19 residues. CDR1 is SGHRS and CDR2 is YFSETQ in the germline V gene. The CDR3 sequence is CASSSPSTGTGEGNYGYTL. The CDR3 DNA sequence: TGCGCCAGCAGCAGCCCCTCGACAGGGACGGGGGAAGGGAACTATGGCTACACCCTC.

Only a few counts were recorded for this clonotype. V gene TRBV29-1 combines with J gene TRBJ1-1; D unclear. This CDR3 is 15 amino acids long. Germline V gives CDR1 SQVTM, CDR2 ANQGSEA. Trimming shortened V by 7 bases and J by 0 bases, and 18 bases separated the two germline ends. The CDR3 DNA is TGCAGCGCTTCCCCGGGTTGGGCAATGAACACTGAAGCTTTCTTT. It specifies CSASPGWAMNTEAFF.

Details on this clonotype: Because it lacks the conserved phenylalanine or tryptophan at the end, this CDR3 is likely a read error. The CDR3 is CASSPSWGTMNTEAFL. As DNA, the CDR3 is TGCGCCAGTAGTCCTTCTTGGGGCACGATGAACACTGAAGCTTTCCTT. The rearrangement links TRBV5-1 to TRBJ1-1; weak D call: TRBD1 (5 bases). The length of the CDR3 is 16 residues. Germline loops: CDR1 SGHRS, CDR2 YFSETQ. Trimming removed 8 bases from V and 0 bases from J, with 20 bases in between.

With regard to this clonotype: This likely comes from a read error, as the CDR3 has no conserved phenylalanine or tryptophan at its end. The DNA is omitted, as the CDR3 cannot be located on it reliably, and the CDR3 follows TCRdb's listing. The V and J genes are TRBV20-1 and TRBJ2-7. CDR1 is DFQATT and CDR2 is SNEGSKA in the germline V gene (reference sequence). The CDR3 is 12 residues long, counting both termini. The CDR3 here is CSASAEGATHYL.